Listed below are T cell receptor beta chains from one sample, sequenced in a study of T cell responses to AZD1222 COVID-19 vaccine. Assay used: immunoSEQ multiplex PCR; TCRdb lists only in-frame clones, some missing. Here the sample spans about 55,000 clones, 89% being singletons. Sequenced here: peripheral blood, sampled on day 0 of AZD1222 vaccination. These receptors were collected from an adult in good health. Both conserved end residues are part of each CDR3. The order of the fields is J gene, D gene, V gene, clone size, CDR3 DNA, CDR3 protein. The D gene is left open where the match is weak. Part of the rows lack a size; the others show once, few, many or a class for expanded clones.

j_call: TRBJ1-4; d_call: .; v_call: TRBV12-3/TRBV12-4; clone_size: .; cdr3_nt: TGTGCCAGCAGTATAACCGGAAAGGAAAAACTGTTTTTT; cdr3_aa: CASSITGKEKLFF
j_call: TRBJ1-1; d_call: TRBD1; v_call: TRBV25-1; clone_size: .; cdr3_nt: TGTGCCAGCAGTGAATCTACCCTGGACAGGCCCACTGAAGCTTTCTTT; cdr3_aa: CASSESTLDRPTEAFF
j_call: TRBJ2-2; d_call: .; v_call: TRBV6-1; clone_size: .; cdr3_nt: TGTGCCAGCAGTGAGCACGGGGAGCTGTTTTTT; cdr3_aa: CASSEHGELFF
j_call: TRBJ1-4; d_call: .; v_call: TRBV5-4; clone_size: once; cdr3_nt: TGTGCCAGCAGCTTGGGAGGGGTCGGGAATGAAAAACTGTTTTTT; cdr3_aa: CASSLGGVGNEKLFF
j_call: TRBJ2-5; d_call: .; v_call: TRBV6-2/TRBV6-3; clone_size: .; cdr3_nt: TGTGCCAGCAGTTATCTTAAAGAGACCCAGTACTTC; cdr3_aa: CASSYLKETQYF
j_call: TRBJ2-7; d_call: .; v_call: TRBV5-1; clone_size: .; cdr3_nt: TGCGCCAGCAGCTTGGAGGGGAAATACGAGCAGTACTTC; cdr3_aa: CASSLEGKYEQYF
j_call: TRBJ2-1; d_call: TRBD2; v_call: TRBV29-1; clone_size: .; cdr3_nt: TGCAGCGTGGACGGGACTAGCGGGAGCGGCTCCTACAATGAGCAGTTCTTC; cdr3_aa: CSVDGTSGSGSYNEQFF
j_call: TRBJ2-7; d_call: .; v_call: TRBV7-9; clone_size: few; cdr3_nt: TGTGCCAGCAGCTTACGGGTGGGAGCTTGGGACGAGCAGTACTTC; cdr3_aa: CASSLRVGAWDEQYF
j_call: TRBJ2-7; d_call: TRBD2; v_call: TRBV6-5; clone_size: once; cdr3_nt: TGTGCCAGCAATTTCCCGGGAGGGCCTTCCTACGAGCAGTACTTC; cdr3_aa: CASNFPGGPSYEQYF
j_call: TRBJ2-5; d_call: TRBD2; v_call: TRBV7-3; clone_size: few; cdr3_nt: TGTGCCAGCAGCGCCGGGGGGTCGATCCGGCGGGAGACCCAGTACTTC; cdr3_aa: CASSAGGSIRRETQYF
j_call: TRBJ2-7; d_call: TRBD1; v_call: TRBV27; clone_size: .; cdr3_nt: TGTGCCAGCAGTTTACGAGACAGGGGGGGATACTCCTACGAGCAGTACTTC; cdr3_aa: CASSLRDRGGYSYEQYF
j_call: TRBJ2-2; d_call: .; v_call: TRBV30; clone_size: .; cdr3_nt: TGTGCCTGGAGTGTAGGCGGGGCCGGGGAGCTGTTTTTT; cdr3_aa: CAWSVGGAGELFF
j_call: TRBJ2-1; d_call: TRBD2; v_call: TRBV2; clone_size: .; cdr3_nt: TGTGCCAGCAGTGAGCTAGCGGGTCGTCAGGGTGAGCAGTTCTTC; cdr3_aa: CASSELAGRQGEQFF
j_call: TRBJ1-6; d_call: .; v_call: TRBV6-5; clone_size: .; cdr3_nt: TGTGCCAGCAGTTACTCGGTAGAGGTTGTGTCACCCCTCCACTTT; cdr3_aa: CASSYSVEVVSPLHF
j_call: TRBJ2-1; d_call: .; v_call: TRBV24-1; clone_size: .; cdr3_nt: TGTGCCACCAGTCGGCCGGACAATGAGCAGTTCTTC; cdr3_aa: CATSRPDNEQFF
j_call: TRBJ2-1; d_call: TRBD2; v_call: TRBV10-1; clone_size: .; cdr3_nt: TGCGCCAGCAGTACCGGGACTACCCTCATGTCTGAGCAGTTCTTC; cdr3_aa: CASSTGTTLMSEQFF
j_call: TRBJ2-2; d_call: .; v_call: TRBV12-5; clone_size: .; cdr3_nt: TGTGCTAGTGGTTTGGGGCAGGGGAACACCGGGGAGCTGTTTTTT; cdr3_aa: CASGLGQGNTGELFF
j_call: TRBJ1-3; d_call: .; v_call: TRBV2; clone_size: .; cdr3_nt: TGTGCCAGCAGTACTCTCAACACCATATATTTT; cdr3_aa: CASSTLNTIYF
j_call: TRBJ2-7; d_call: .; v_call: TRBV2; clone_size: .; cdr3_nt: TGTGCCAGCAGTAGTCAGGGCTACGAGCAGTACTTC; cdr3_aa: CASSSQGYEQYF
j_call: TRBJ2-7; d_call: .; v_call: TRBV11-2; clone_size: .; cdr3_nt: TGTGCCAGCAGCTTCCTTGCGGGTGTCCACGAGCAGTACTTC; cdr3_aa: CASSFLAGVHEQYF
j_call: TRBJ1-1; d_call: TRBD1; v_call: TRBV4-1; clone_size: .; cdr3_nt: TGCGCCAGCAGCCGGGCTCCGGGACAGGAGAACACTGAAGCTTTCTTT; cdr3_aa: CASSRAPGQENTEAFF
j_call: TRBJ2-2; d_call: .; v_call: TRBV14; clone_size: .; cdr3_nt: TGTGCCAGCAGCCAAAAGGTCACCGGGGAGCTGTTTTTT; cdr3_aa: CASSQKVTGELFF
j_call: TRBJ1-6; d_call: .; v_call: TRBV2; clone_size: .; cdr3_nt: TGTGCCAGCAGTGAACAACAGCATTATAATTCACCCCTCCACTTT; cdr3_aa: CASSEQQHYNSPLHF
j_call: TRBJ2-7; d_call: TRBD2; v_call: TRBV6-4; clone_size: .; cdr3_nt: TGTGCCAGCAGCCCGGGACTAGCGGGTACCTACGAGCAGTACTTC; cdr3_aa: CASSPGLAGTYEQYF
j_call: TRBJ1-1; d_call: .; v_call: TRBV28; clone_size: .; cdr3_nt: TGTGCCAGCAGTACCAGGAATGAAGCTTTCTTT; cdr3_aa: CASSTRNEAFF
j_call: TRBJ2-2; d_call: .; v_call: TRBV5-1; clone_size: .; cdr3_nt: TGCGCCAGCAGCTTGATTTCGGGTACGGCCGGGGAGCTGTTTTTT; cdr3_aa: CASSLISGTAGELFF
j_call: TRBJ1-6; d_call: .; v_call: TRBV10-3; clone_size: .; cdr3_nt: TGTGCCATCAGTGATAATCCCGGGAATTCACCCCTCCACTTT; cdr3_aa: CAISDNPGNSPLHF
j_call: TRBJ1-2; d_call: .; v_call: TRBV3-1/TRBV3-2; clone_size: .; cdr3_nt: TGTGCCAGCAGCCGCCCGGAGAGCTATGGCTACACCTTC; cdr3_aa: CASSRPESYGYTF
j_call: TRBJ1-6; d_call: .; v_call: TRBV12-3/TRBV12-4; clone_size: .; cdr3_nt: TGTGCCAGCAGTTCCGGGCTACGTACCCTCCACTTT; cdr3_aa: CASSSGLRTLHF
j_call: TRBJ1-5; d_call: .; v_call: TRBV7-2; clone_size: .; cdr3_nt: TGTGCCAGCAGCTTAGGTGGTTCTAGCAATCAGCCCCAGCATTTT; cdr3_aa: CASSLGGSSNQPQHF
j_call: TRBJ2-2; d_call: TRBD2; v_call: TRBV4-2; clone_size: .; cdr3_nt: TGTGCCAGCAGCCCAGCGGGAGTCACCGGGGAGCTGTTTTTT; cdr3_aa: CASSPAGVTGELFF
j_call: TRBJ2-7; d_call: .; v_call: TRBV19; clone_size: .; cdr3_nt: TGTGCCAGTAAACGGGACGCCTACTCCTACGAGCAGTACTTC; cdr3_aa: CASKRDAYSYEQYF
j_call: TRBJ1-1; d_call: .; v_call: TRBV28; clone_size: .; cdr3_nt: TGTGCCAGCAGTTCGGGACTAACTGAAGCTTTCTTT; cdr3_aa: CASSSGLTEAFF
j_call: TRBJ2-3; d_call: .; v_call: TRBV10-3; clone_size: .; cdr3_nt: TGTGCCATCAGTGGGTCAACAGATACGCAGTATTTT; cdr3_aa: CAISGSTDTQYF
j_call: TRBJ2-6; d_call: TRBD1; v_call: TRBV28; clone_size: .; cdr3_nt: TGTGCCAGCAGTTTCTTCTGGGGCAGGGGGTCTGGGGCCAACGTCCTGACTTTC; cdr3_aa: CASSFFWGRGSGANVLTF
j_call: TRBJ1-6; d_call: .; v_call: TRBV11-1; clone_size: .; cdr3_nt: TGTGCCAGCCAGCCCCGACCCAATTCACCCCTCCACTTT; cdr3_aa: CASQPRPNSPLHF
j_call: TRBJ2-7; d_call: .; v_call: TRBV3-1/TRBV3-2; clone_size: .; cdr3_nt: TGTGCCAGCAGCCGGAGTGAAGCCTACGAGCAGTACTTC; cdr3_aa: CASSRSEAYEQYF
j_call: TRBJ2-2; d_call: .; v_call: TRBV27; clone_size: .; cdr3_nt: TGTGCCAGCAGTTTCGACAGATGGGGTACCGGGGAGCTGTTTTTT; cdr3_aa: CASSFDRWGTGELFF
j_call: TRBJ2-3; d_call: .; v_call: TRBV6-1; clone_size: .; cdr3_nt: TGTGCCAGCAGTGAAGGCAGCTCGAACACAGATACGCAGTATTTT; cdr3_aa: CASSEGSSNTDTQYF